This TCR beta chain was recovered during a study of T cells in Graves' hyperthyroidism and ophthalmopathy. This clonotype was found many times. Its antigen is still unknown. The CDR3 runs 14 residues. Germline V gene data show CDR1 as MDHEN and CDR2 as SYDVKM. Trimming took 2 bases from V and 3 from J, leaving 11 bases between them. TCR beta CDR3 regions were amplified from RNA. In the first-round RT-PCR of the TCR CDR3, the HTBI primer set was used. Using its own MiXCR run on the multiplex PCR reads, TCRdb lists one record per CDR3 protein. The sample yields some 530,000 distinct CDR3 sequences, around a fifth seen once. Notes on the study in general: Most thyroid clonotypes expanded above 0.001 were also detected in blood.

The sample comprised blood. The chain employs TRBV28 and TRBJ2-7; no firm D call. The receptor was derived from a woman between 65 and 79 years old with Graves' ophthalmopathy. The CDR3 reads CASSLESRIYEQYF. CDR3 nucleotides: TGTGCCAGCAGTTTAGAATCCAGGATCTACGAGCAGTACTTC.